These 18 T cell receptor beta chains originate from one sample sequenced in a study of cytomegalovirus exposure and HLA in healthy donors. Both 60 Vbeta primers and 13 Jbeta primers went into the PCR. The assay was immunoSEQ multiplex PCR, and TCRdb's table has in-frame clones only and misses some. The table lists 180,000 or so clones, around three quarters of them singletons. Sequenced material: PBMCs. Receptors originate from a woman aged 50 to 60 in good health and CMV-seronegative.

The genes are TRBV4-1 and TRBJ1-4; D is undetermined. CDR3 size: 16 residues. Germline assignment: CDR1 MGHRA and CDR2 YSYEKL. The ends were cut back, 1 base at V and 7 bases at J, with 16 bases in the middle. The CDR3 DNA sequence: TGCGCCAGCAGCCAAGCGATCACTAGGGATGCTGAAAAACTGTTTTTT. Translating it yields CASSQAITRDAEKLFF.

The chain couples TRBV18 to TRBJ1-2; D is unclear. V was shortened by 3 bases and J by 4 bases, with 9 bases between the two germline ends. CDR3 length equals 13 residues. Looked up from germline, CDR1 is KGHSH and CDR2 is LQKENI. The CDR3 nucleotides are TGTGCCAGCTCACCGCGGGAGACCTATGGCTACACCTTC. Amino acids: CASSPRETYGYTF.

The V gene is TRBV5-1, the J gene TRBJ2-2; tentative D call: TRBD1 (6 bases). Between the trimmed V and J ends, which lost 0 bases and 2 bases, there was a span of 8 bases. Looked up from germline, CDR1 is SGHRS and CDR2 is YFSETQ. The CDR3 totals 15 residues. In DNA form, the CDR3 reads TGCGCCAGCAGCTTGGCACAGGGTAACACCGGGGAGCTGTTTTTT. Translation: CASSLAQGNTGELFF.

This chain connects TRBV11-2 to TRBJ2-7, with a weak D call TRBD2 (5 bases). This CDR3 has 13 amino acids. V lost 1 base, J lost 4 bases, and 8 bases lay in between. Germline V gene sequence: CDR1 SGHAT, CDR2 FQNNGV. CDR3: CASSLVPGYEQYF. CDR3 coding DNA: TGTGCCAGCAGCTTAGTTCCGGGGTACGAGCAGTACTTC.

The rearrangement uses TRBV7-2 and TRBJ2-5; D may be TRBD1 (5 bases). CDR3 length: 15 amino acids. The germline CDR1 and CDR2 sequences are SGHTA and FQGNSA. V was clipped by 1 base and J by 1 base, with 10 bases between them. The CDR3 nucleotides are TGTGCCAGCAGCTTAGAAAGCAGGGTCCAAGAGACCCAGTACTTC. As protein: CASSLESRVQETQYF.

This chain connects TRBV4-3 to TRBJ2-5, with TRBD2 matching over 8 bases. Trimming at V came to 0 bases and at J to 0 bases, leaving 15 bases not matched to a gene. Per the germline V gene, CDR1 is LGHNA and CDR2 is YSLEER. The CDR3 totals 20 residues. CDR3: CASSQDDEREHPLDQETQYF. The CDR3 nucleotides read TGCGCCAGCAGCCAAGATGATGAGCGGGAGCATCCCCTCGACCAAGAGACCCAGTACTTC.

This chain connects TRBV7-7 to TRBJ2-1; 10 positions match TRBD2. V shed 5 bases and J 8 bases; nucleotides not matched to a gene: 9. Germline V gene data show CDR1 as SSHAT and CDR2 as FNYEAQ (reference sequence). The CDR3 contains 15 residues. The CDR3 bases are TGTGCCAGCAGCCCCGGCCCGGGACTAGCGCATGAGCAGTTCTTC. Amino acids: CASSPGPGLAHEQFF. The entire variable domain, with the rest obtained from reference TRBV7-7 and TRBJ2-1, is as follows: GAGVSQSPRYKVTKRGQDVTLRCDPISSHATLYWYQQALGQGPEFLTYFNYEAQPDKSGLPSDRFSAERPEGSISTLTIQRTEQRDSAMYRCASSPGPGLAHEQFFGPGTRLTVL.

V usage is TRBV5-8 and J usage is TRBJ1-1, with TRBD1 matching 9 bases. V shed 4 bases, J shed 6 bases, and the junction held 13 bases outside the gene matches. CDR1 is SGHTS, CDR2 YDEGEE, per germline. This CDR3 contains 16 residues. This CDR3 reads CASSLIRDRDLPEAFF. CDR3 coding DNA: TGTGCCAGCAGCCTTATCCGGGACAGGGATCTCCCTGAAGCTTTCTTT.

The chain joins TRBV28 to TRBJ2-7; 9 bases are shared with TRBD1. The CDR3 length is 15 residues. With V trimmed by 5 bases and J by 4 bases, 9 bases remained unmatched. Per germline, CDR1 MDHEN and CDR2 SYDVKM. CDR3 residues: CASSRGGTGLYEQYF. The CDR3 coding sequence is TGTGCCAGCAGTCGGGGCGGGACAGGGCTTTACGAGCAGTACTTC.

The chain has TRBV10-3 and TRBJ1-3, with a possible D match to TRBD1 (5 bases). The germline V gene encodes CDR1 ENHRY and CDR2 SYGVKD. This CDR3 has 13 amino acids. With 6 bases removed from V and 2 bases from J, the gap between germline ends came to 8 bases. CDR3 bases: TGTGCCATCAGACCGGACACTGGAAACACCATATATTTT. Translating gives CAIRPDTGNTIYF.

This clone was seen a single time. The chain recombines TRBV2 with TRBJ2-2; D is perhaps TRBD1 (6 bases). The germline V gene has CDR1 SNHLY and CDR2 FYNNEI. The CDR3 spans 16 residues. V dropped 7 bases and J dropped 2 bases, with 17 bases sitting between them. In DNA, the CDR3 is TGTGCCAGCACCTCCCCCGGCAGGGGTAACACCGGGGAGCTGTTTTTT. This codes for CASTSPGRGNTGELFF.

This clone has a single count. The rearrangement uses TRBV28 and TRBJ1-4; 7 nucleotides align to TRBD1. Germline V CDR1 and CDR2: MDHEN, SYDVKM. This CDR3 has 14 residues. With 4 bases clipped from V and 5 bases from J, the junction kept 4 bases outside the gene matches. The CDR3 sequence is CASSWTGINEKLFF. In nucleotides, the CDR3 is TGTGCCAGCAGTTGGACAGGAATAAATGAAAAACTGTTTTTT.

The gene calls are TRBV5-4 and TRBJ1-2; tentative D call: TRBD1 (6 bases). CDR3 length: 14 residues. CDR1 is SGHNT, CDR2 YYREEE, per germline (reference sequence). V was cut by 4 bases and J by 8 bases, with 18 bases left in between. The CDR3 region is CASSPSTGLGGYTF. The CDR3 DNA sequence: TGTGCCAGCAGCCCCTCGACAGGCCTGGGAGGCTACACCTTC. The full variable domain, completed using reference TRBV5-4 and TRBJ1-2, is ETGVTQSPTHLIKTRGQQVTLRCSSQSGHNTVSWYQQALGQGPQFIFQYYREEENGRGNFPPRFSGLQFPNYSSELNVNALELDDSALYLCASSPSTGLGGYTFGSGTRLTVV.

V and J are TRBV7-9 and TRBJ2-3; 14 bases fit TRBD2. Trimming at V came to 5 bases and at J to 6 bases, leaving 7 bases not matched to a gene. In germline, CDR1 is SEHNR, CDR2 FQNEAQ (reference sequence). The CDR3 sequence is 16 residues long. DNA for the CDR3: TGTGCCAGCAGCCCCGGGACTAGCGGGAGAGGGGATACGCAGTATTTT. Its protein product is CASSPGTSGRGDTQYF. Based on the CDR3 plus reference TRBV7-9 and TRBJ2-3, the full variable domain is DTGVSQNPRHKITKRGQNVTFRCDPISEHNRLYWYRQTLGQGPEFLTYFQNEAQLEKSRLLSDRFSAERPKGSFSTLEIQRTEQGDSAMYLCASSPGTSGRGDTQYFGPGTRLTVL.

This chain joins TRBV28 and TRBJ2-1; 9 nucleotides match TRBD1. The CDR3 is made up of 15 amino acids. The germline V gene has CDR1 MDHEN and CDR2 SYDVKM. V trimming: 8 bases; J trimming: 0 bases; junction bases outside the gene matches: 5. Here the CDR3 reads CASSGTGTSYNEQFF. The CDR3 bases are TGTGCCAGCTCCGGGACAGGGACCTCCTACAATGAGCAGTTCTTC.

V gene TRBV5-6 combines with J gene TRBJ2-1; tentatively, D is TRBD2 (6 bases). With 4 bases removed from V and 2 bases from J, the gap between germline ends came to 13 bases. CDR1 is SGHDT, CDR2 YYEEEE, per germline. This CDR3 is 15 amino acids long. CDR3 region: CASSLPRTTYNEQFF. The CDR3 DNA is TGTGCCAGCAGCCTACCCCGGACTACCTACAATGAGCAGTTCTTC.

Notes on this clone: An end of the junction differs from the germline gene, which may be a read error. The sample has other DNA sequences that encode this CDR3 too. The chain uses TRBV10-3 and TRBJ2-7, with D hard to call. The CDR3 totals 13 residues. Germline V gene lookup returns CDR1 ENHRY and CDR2 SYGVKD. CDR3 sequence (DNA): TGTGCTATCAGTGATAGGCAGGACTACGAGCAGTACTTC. This translates into CAISDRQDYEQYF.

The rearrangement joins TRBV19 to TRBJ2-7; D might be TRBD1 (6 bases). Germline V gene data show CDR1 as LNHDA and CDR2 as SQIVND (reference sequence). The CDR3 has 15 amino acids. The germline V and J ends were trimmed by 0 bases and 2 bases, with 11 bases remaining between them. The CDR3 DNA follows: TGTGCCAGTAGTATAGAAGCAGGGGATGCCTACGAGCAGTACTTC. Its protein is CASSIEAGDAYEQYF. The full variable domain, rest sourced from reference TRBV19 and TRBJ2-7, is DGGITQSPKYLFRKEGQNVTLSCEQNLNHDAMYWYRQDPGQGLRLIYYSQIVNDFQKGDIAEGYSVSREKKESFPLTVTSAQKNPTAFYLCASSIEAGDAYEQYFGPGTRLTVT.